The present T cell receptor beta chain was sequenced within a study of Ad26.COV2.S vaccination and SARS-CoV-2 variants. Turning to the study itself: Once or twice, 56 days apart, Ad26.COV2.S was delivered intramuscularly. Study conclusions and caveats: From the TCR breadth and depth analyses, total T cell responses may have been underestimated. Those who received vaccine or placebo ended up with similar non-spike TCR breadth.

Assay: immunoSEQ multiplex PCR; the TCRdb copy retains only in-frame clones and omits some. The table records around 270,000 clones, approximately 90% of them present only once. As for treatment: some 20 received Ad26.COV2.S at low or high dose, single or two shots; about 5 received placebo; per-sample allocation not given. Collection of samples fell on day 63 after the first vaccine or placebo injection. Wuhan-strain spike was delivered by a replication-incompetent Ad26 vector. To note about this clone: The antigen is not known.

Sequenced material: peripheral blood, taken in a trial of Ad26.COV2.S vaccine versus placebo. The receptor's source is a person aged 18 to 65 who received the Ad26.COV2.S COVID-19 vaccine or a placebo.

CDR3 DNA sequence: TGCGCCAGCAGCCAAGATGGGCTAGCGGGGGGATATGAGCAGTTCTTC. Its translation: CASSQDGLAGGYEQFF. The chain is built from TRBV4-3 and TRBJ2-1, with 11 bases aligning to TRBD2. The junction had 6 bases not matched to a gene; V was cut back by 0 bases and J by 8 bases. In germline, CDR1 is LGHNA, CDR2 YSLEER. The CDR3 totals 16 residues.